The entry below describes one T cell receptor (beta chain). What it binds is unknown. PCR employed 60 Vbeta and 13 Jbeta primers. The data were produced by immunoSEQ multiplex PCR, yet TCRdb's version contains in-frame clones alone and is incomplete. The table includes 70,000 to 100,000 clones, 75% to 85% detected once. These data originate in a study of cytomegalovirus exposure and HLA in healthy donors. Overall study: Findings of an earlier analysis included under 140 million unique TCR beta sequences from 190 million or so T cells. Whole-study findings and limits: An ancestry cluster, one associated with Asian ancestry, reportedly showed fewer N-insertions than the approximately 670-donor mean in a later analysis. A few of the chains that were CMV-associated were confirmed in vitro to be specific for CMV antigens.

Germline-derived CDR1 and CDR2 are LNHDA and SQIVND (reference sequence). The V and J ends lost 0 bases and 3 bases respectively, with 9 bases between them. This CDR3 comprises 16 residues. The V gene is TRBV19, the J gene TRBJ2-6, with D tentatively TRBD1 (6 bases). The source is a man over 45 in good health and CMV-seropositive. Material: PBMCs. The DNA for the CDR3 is TGTGCCAGTAGTATAGAAGGGGGAAGTGGGGCCAACGTCCTGACTTTC. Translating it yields CASSIEGGSGANVLTF.